The clone carrying this T cell receptor (beta chain) was recorded at least ten times. Trimming removed 6 bases at V and 6 bases at J, with 15 bases between. Germline CDR1 MNHEY, CDR2 SMNVEV (reference sequence). The CDR3 contains 14 residues. TCR beta CDR3 region amplification was performed from RNA transcripts. The study used the HTBI primer set for a first-round RT-PCR of the TCR CDR3. Using its own MiXCR run on the multiplex PCR reads, TCRdb lists one record per CDR3 protein. The sample contains 250,000 to 300,000 distinct CDR3 sequences, 13% to 15% of which appear only once. The source of the sample is a study of T cells in Graves' hyperthyroidism and ophthalmopathy.

The receptor was derived from a woman in her thirties or forties with Graves' hyperthyroidism that later progressed to Graves' ophthalmopathy. The source material was blood. The V call is TRBV27, the J call TRBJ1-5, with D maybe TRBD1 (5 bases). The CDR3 region is CASSPGGGGQPQHF. CDR3 coding DNA: TGTGCCAGCAGCCCCGGGGGGGGAGGTCAGCCCCAGCATTTT.